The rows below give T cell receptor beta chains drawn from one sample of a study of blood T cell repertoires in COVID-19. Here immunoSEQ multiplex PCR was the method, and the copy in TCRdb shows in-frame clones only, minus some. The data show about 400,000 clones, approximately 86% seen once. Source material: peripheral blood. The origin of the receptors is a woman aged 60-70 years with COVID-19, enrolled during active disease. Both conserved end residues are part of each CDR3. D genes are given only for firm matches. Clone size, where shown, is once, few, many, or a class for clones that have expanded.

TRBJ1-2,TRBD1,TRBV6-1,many,TGTGCCAGCAGTGAACTCTTCGGGACAGGGAGTTTCGGCTACACCTTC,CASSELFGTGSFGYTF
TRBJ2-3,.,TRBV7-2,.,TGTGCCAGCAGCTTAGTATTCTCAGATACGCAGTATTTT,CASSLVFSDTQYF
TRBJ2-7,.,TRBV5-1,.,TGCGCCAGCAGCTTGGCCCTTACAGGGAGGGTCGAGCAGTACTTC,CASSLALTGRVEQYF
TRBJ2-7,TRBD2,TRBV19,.,TGTGCCAGTAGTATAAAGCGGGAGAATTCCTACGAGCAGTACTTC,CASSIKRENSYEQYF
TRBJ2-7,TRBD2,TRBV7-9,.,TGTGCCAGCAGCTTAGGAAGACTAGCGGAACCCTACGAGCAGTACTTC,CASSLGRLAEPYEQYF
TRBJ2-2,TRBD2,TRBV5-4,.,TGTGCCAGCAGCTTGGTCCTAGCGGCTAACACCGGGGAGCTGTTTTTT,CASSLVLAANTGELFF
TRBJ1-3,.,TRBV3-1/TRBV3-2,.,TGTGCCAGCAGCCAACAAGGGGACACCATATATTTT,CASSQQGDTIYF
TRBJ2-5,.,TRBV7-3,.,TGTGCCAGCAGTCTTCGTCTGGCTAGCCAAGAGACCCAGTACTTC,CASSLRLASQETQYF
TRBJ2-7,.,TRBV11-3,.,TGTGCCTCCCCCCAGGGTCCCTCCTACGAGCAGTACTTC,CASPQGPSYEQYF
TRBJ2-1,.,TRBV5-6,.,TGTGCCAGCAGTCGGGACTTGGGAAGGAATGAGCAGTTCTTC,CASSRDLGRNEQFF
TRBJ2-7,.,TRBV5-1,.,TGCGCCAGCAGCTCCCCAGGGGTCTACGAGCAGTACTTC,CASSSPGVYEQYF
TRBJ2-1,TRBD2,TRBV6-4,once,TGTGCCAGCAGCCCTAGCGGGAGTGCCTACAATGAGCAGTTCTTC,CASSPSGSAYNEQFF
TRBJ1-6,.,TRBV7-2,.,TGTGCCAGCAGCTTACTGGGGCTAGGAGGGCCCCTCCACTTT,CASSLLGLGGPLHF
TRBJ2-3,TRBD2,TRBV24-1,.,TGTGCCACCAGTGACGGAGTCCTAGCGGGGGGCCGGGGAGATACGCAGTATTTT,CATSDGVLAGGRGDTQYF
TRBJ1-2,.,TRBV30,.,TGTGCCTGGAGCCCAACCTCCGCGGGGAATTATGGCTACACCTTC,CAWSPTSAGNYGYTF
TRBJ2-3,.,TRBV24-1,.,TGTGCCACCAGTGAACTAGACACAGATACGCAGTATTTT,CATSELDTDTQYF
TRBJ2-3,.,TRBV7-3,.,TGTGCCAGCAGCTTACTGGGGGGACTGAGCACAGATACGCAGTATTTT,CASSLLGGLSTDTQYF
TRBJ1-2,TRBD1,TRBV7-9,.,TGTGCCAGCAGCTTACCGGGACAGGGGAACTATGGCTACACCTTC,CASSLPGQGNYGYTF
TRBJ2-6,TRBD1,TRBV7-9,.,TGTGCCAGCAGCTTCCAGGGGGTGGCTGGGGCCAACGTCCTGACTTTC,CASSFQGVAGANVLTF
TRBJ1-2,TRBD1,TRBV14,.,TGTGCCAGCAGCCACGGGACAGGGAGTACTGGCTATGGCTACACCTTC,CASSHGTGSTGYGYTF
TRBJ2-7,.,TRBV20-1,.,TGCAGTGCCGGACTGGCCTCCGAGCAGTACTTC,CSAGLASEQYF
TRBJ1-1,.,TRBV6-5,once,TGTGCCAGCAGTTACTTTCCGGGGACTGAAGCTTTCTTT,CASSYFPGTEAFF
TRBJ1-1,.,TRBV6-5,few,TGTGCCAGCACCAGACAGTATGAGAACACTGAAGCTTTCTTT,CASTRQYENTEAFF
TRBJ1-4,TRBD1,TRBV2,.,TGTGCCAGCAGTCCCAAACGGGACAGCTCGAAACTGTTTTTT,CASSPKRDSSKLFF
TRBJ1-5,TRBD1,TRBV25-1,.,TGTGCCAGCAGTGAATCCAGGGGGGTCAATCAGCCCCAGCATTTT,CASSESRGVNQPQHF
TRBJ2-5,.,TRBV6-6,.,TGTGCCAGCAGCAAACCCCTAGGGGGTTGGGAGACCCAGTACTTC,CASSKPLGGWETQYF
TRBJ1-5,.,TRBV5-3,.,TGTGCCAGAAGCTTCCCGGGACACTCCGCCGGGAGCAATCAGCCCCAGCATTTT,CARSFPGHSAGSNQPQHF